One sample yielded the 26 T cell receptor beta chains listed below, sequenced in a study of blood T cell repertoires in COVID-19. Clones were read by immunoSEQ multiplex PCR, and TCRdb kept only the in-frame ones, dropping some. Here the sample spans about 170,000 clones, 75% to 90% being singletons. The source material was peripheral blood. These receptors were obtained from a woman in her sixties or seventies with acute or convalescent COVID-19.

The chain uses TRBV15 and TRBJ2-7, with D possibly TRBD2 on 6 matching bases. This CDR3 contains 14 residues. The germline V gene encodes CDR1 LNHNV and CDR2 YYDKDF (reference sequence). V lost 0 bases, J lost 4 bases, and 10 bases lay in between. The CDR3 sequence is CATSREAGRYEQYF. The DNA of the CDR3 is TGTGCCACCAGCAGAGAGGCAGGGAGGTACGAGCAGTACTTC.

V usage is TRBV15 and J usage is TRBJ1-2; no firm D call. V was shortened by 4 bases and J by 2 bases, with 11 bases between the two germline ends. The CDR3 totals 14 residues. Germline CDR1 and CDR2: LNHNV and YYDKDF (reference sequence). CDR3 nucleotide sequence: TGTGCCACCAGCAAACCCTCGGAGAACTATGGCTACACCTTC. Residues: CATSKPSENYGYTF.

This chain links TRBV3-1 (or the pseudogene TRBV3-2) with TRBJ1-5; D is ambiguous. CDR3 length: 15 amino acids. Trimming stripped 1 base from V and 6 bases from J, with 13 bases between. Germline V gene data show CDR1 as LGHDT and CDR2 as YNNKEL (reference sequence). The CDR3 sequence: CASSQVVGSGQPQHF. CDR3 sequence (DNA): TGTGCCAGCAGCCAAGTTGTGGGGAGTGGTCAGCCCCAGCATTTT.

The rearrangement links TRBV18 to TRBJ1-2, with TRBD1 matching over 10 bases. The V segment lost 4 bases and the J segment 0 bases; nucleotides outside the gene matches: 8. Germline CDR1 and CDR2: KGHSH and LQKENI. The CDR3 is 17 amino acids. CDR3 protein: CASSQPGQGSTNYGYTF. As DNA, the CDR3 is TGTGCCAGCTCACAACCGGGACAGGGGTCGACTAACTATGGCTACACCTTC.

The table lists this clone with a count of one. CDR3 nucleotides: TGTGCCAGTAGTATCGGGGTGGGAGTAAGGGGGAATCAGCCCCAGCATTTT. Amino acid sequence: CASSIGVGVRGNQPQHF. The chain combines TRBV19 with TRBJ1-5; a weak D match, TRBD1 (6 bases). Germline values: CDR1 LNHDA, CDR2 SQIVND (reference sequence). Trimming took off 3 bases at V and 4 bases at J, with 19 bases between the two ends. CDR3 length: 17 residues.

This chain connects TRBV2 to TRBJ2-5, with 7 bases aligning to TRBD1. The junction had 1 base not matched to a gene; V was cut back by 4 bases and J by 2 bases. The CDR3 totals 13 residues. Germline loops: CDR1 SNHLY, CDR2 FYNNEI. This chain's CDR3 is CASSATGQETQYF. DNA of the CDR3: TGTGCCAGCAGTGCGACAGGGCAAGAGACCCAGTACTTC.

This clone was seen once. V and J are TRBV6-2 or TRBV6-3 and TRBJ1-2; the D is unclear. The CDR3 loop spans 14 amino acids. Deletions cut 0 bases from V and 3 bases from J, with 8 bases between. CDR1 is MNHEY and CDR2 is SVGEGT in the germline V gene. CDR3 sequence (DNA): TGTGCCAGCAGTTACTCTGGCCAACACTATGGCTACACCTTC. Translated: CASSYSGQHYGYTF.

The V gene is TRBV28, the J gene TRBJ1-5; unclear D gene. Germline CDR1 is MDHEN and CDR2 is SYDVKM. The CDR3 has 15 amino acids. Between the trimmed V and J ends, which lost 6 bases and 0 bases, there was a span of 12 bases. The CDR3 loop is CASRSSSLSNQPQHF. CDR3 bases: TGTGCCAGCAGGTCAAGTTCACTTAGCAATCAGCCCCAGCATTTT.

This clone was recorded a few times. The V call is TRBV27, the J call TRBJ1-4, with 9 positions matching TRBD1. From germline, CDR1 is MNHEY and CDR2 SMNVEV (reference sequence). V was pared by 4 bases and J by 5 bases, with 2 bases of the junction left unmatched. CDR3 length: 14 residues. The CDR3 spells CASSSGTGNEKLFF. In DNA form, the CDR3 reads TGTGCCAGCAGTTCCGGGACAGGGAATGAAAAACTGTTTTTT.

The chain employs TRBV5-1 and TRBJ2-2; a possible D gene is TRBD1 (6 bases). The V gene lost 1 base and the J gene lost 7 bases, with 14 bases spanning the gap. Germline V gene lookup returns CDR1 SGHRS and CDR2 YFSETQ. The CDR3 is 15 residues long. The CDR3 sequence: CASSLRWGQGGELFF. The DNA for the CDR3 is TGCGCCAGCAGCTTGAGATGGGGGCAGGGCGGGGAGCTGTTTTTT.

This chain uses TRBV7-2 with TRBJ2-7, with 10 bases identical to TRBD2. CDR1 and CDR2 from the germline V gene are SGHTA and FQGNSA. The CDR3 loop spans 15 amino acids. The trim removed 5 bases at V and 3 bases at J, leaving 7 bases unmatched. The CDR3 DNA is TGTGCCAGCAGCATGCTAGCGGGGGCATACTACGAGCAGTACTTC. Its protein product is CASSMLAGAYYEQYF.

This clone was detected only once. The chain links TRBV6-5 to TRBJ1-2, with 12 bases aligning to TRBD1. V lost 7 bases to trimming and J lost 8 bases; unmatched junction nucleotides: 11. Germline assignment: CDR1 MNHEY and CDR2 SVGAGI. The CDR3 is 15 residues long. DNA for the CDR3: TGTGCCAGCACTCCCCAGGGACAGGGGGCGAGGGGCTACACCTTC. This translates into CASTPQGQGARGYTF.

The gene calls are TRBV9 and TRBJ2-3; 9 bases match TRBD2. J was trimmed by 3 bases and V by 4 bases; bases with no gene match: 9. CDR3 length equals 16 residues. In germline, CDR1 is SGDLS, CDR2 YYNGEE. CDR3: CASSLRGGAGTDTQYF. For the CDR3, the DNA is TGTGCCAGCAGCCTTCGCGGGGGGGCCGGAACAGATACGCAGTATTTT.

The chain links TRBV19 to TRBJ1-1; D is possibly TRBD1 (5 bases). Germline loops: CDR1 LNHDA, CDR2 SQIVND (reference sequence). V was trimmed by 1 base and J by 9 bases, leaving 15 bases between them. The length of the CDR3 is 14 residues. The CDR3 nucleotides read TGTGCCAGTAGTATAGGTGCAGGGTCTACGCAAGCTTTCTTT. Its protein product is CASSIGAGSTQAFF.

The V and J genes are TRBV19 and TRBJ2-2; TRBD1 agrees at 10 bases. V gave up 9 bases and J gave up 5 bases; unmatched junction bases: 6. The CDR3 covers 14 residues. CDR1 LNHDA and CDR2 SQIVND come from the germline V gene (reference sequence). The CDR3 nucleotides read TGTGCCAGCCAGACAGGGGGCGGGACCGGGGAGCTGTTTTTT. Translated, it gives CASQTGGGTGELFF. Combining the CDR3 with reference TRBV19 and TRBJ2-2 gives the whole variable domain DGGITQSPKYLFRKEGQNVTLSCEQNLNHDAMYWYRQDPGQGLRLIYYSQIVNDFQKGDIAEGYSVSREKKESFPLTVTSAQKNPTAFYLCASQTGGGTGELFFGEGSRLTVL.

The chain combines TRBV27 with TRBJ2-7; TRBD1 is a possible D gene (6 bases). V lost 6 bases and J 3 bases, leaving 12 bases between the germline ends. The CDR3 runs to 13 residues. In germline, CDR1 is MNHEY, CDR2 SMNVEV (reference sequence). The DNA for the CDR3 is TGTGCCAGCAGACAAGGACAGTTCTACGAGCAGTACTTC. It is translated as CASRQGQFYEQYF.

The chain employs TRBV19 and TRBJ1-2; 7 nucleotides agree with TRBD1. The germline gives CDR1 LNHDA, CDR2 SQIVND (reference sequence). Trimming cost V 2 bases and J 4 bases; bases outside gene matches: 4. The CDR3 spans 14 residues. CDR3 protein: CASSIMGTVYGYTF. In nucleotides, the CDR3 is TGTGCCAGTAGTATAATGGGGACAGTCTATGGCTACACCTTC.

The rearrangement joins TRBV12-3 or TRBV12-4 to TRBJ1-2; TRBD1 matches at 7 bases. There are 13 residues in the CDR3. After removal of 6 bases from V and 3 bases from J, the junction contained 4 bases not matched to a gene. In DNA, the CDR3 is TGTGCCAGCAGAAAGACAGGGCACTATGGCTACACCTTC. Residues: CASRKTGHYGYTF.

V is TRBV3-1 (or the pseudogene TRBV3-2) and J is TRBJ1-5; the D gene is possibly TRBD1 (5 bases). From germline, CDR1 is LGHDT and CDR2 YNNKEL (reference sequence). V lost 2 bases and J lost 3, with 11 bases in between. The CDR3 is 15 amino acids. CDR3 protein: CASSQSPRDNQPQHF. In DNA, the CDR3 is TGTGCCAGCAGCCAAAGTCCCAGGGACAATCAGCCCCAGCATTTT.

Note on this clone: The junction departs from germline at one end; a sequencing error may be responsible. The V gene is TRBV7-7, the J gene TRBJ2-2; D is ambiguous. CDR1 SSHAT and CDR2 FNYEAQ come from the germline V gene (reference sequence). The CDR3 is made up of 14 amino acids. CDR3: CASSLVQNTGELFF. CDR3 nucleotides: TGTGCTAGCAGCTTAGTACAGAACACCGGGGAGCTGTTTTTT.

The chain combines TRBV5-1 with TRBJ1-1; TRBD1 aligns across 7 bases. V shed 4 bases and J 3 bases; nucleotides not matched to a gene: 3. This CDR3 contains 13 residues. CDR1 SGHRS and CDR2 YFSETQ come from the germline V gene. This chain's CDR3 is CASSDTGDTEAFF. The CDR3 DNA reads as TGCGCCAGCAGCGATACAGGGGACACTGAAGCTTTCTTT.

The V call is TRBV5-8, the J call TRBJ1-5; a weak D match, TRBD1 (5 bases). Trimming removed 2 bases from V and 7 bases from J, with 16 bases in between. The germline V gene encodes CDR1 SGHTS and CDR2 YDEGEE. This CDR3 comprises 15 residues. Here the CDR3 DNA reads TGTGCCAGCAGCTTCGGGGGGAGCGGTGGCCAGCCCCAGCATTTT. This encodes CASSFGGSGGQPQHF.

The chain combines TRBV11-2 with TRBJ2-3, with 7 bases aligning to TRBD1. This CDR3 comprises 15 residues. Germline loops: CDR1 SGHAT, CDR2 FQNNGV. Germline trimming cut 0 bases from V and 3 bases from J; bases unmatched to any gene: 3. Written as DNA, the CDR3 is TGTGCCAGCAGCTTAGATGGGGACAGAACAGATACGCAGTATTTT. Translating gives CASSLDGDRTDTQYF.

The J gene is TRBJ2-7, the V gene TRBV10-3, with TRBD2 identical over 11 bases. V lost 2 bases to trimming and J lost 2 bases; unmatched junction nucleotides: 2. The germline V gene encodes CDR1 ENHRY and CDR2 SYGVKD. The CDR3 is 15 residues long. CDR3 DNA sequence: TGTGCCATCAGTGAGGTAGCGGGGGGGACCTACGAGCAGTACTTC. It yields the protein CAISEVAGGTYEQYF.

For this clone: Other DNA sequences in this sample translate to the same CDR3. The CDR3 loop reads CATSGRTGNTGELFF. The DNA of the CDR3 is TGTGCCACCAGTGGCCGAACAGGGAATACCGGGGAGCTGTTTTTT. V usage is TRBV24-1 and J usage is TRBJ2-2; TRBD1 might be the D (6 bases). Germline V CDR1 and CDR2: KGHDR, SFDVKD. V dropped 5 bases and J dropped 5 bases, with 14 bases sitting between them. The CDR3 loop spans 15 amino acids.

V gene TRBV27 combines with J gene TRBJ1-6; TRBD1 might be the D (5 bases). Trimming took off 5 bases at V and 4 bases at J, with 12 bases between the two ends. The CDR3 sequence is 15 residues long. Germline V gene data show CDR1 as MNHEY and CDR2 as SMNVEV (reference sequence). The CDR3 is CASSPPPGYNSPLHF. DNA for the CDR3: TGTGCCAGCAGTCCTCCGCCAGGGTATAATTCACCCCTCCACTTT.